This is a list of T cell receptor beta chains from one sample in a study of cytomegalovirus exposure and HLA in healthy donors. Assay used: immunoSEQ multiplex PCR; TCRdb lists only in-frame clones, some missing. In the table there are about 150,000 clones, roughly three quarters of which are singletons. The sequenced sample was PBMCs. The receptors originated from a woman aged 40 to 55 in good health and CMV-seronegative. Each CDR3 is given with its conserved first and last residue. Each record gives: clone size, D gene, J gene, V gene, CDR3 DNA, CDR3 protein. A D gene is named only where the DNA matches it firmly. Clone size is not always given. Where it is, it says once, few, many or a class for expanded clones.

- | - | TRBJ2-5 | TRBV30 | TGTGCCTGGAGTCCCTTGTACGGTATTAAGACCCAGTACTTC | CAWSPLYGIKTQYF
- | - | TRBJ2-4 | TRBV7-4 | TGTGCCAGCAGCTTAGGTCGTATACAGAGAGCCAAAAACATTCAGTACTTC | CASSLGRIQRAKNIQYF
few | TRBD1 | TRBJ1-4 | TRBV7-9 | TGTGCCAGCAGCCCCCGCGGGACAGCTAATGAAAAACTGTTTTTT | CASSPRGTANEKLFF
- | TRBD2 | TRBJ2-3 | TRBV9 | TGTGCCAGCAGCGTACTAACTAGCGGCACAGATACGCAGTATTTT | CASSVLTSGTDTQYF
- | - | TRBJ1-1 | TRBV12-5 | TGTGCTAGTGGTTTTAGGCTTCGGAGAGATACAAACACTGAAGCTTTCTTT | CASGFRLRRDTNTEAFF
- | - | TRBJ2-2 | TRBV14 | TGTGCCAGCAGCCAAGTAATCGGGGAGCTGTTTTTT | CASSQVIGELFF
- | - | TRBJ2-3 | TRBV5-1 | TGCGCCAGCAGCTTGGGGGCAGGGGAGACAGATACGCAGTATTTT | CASSLGAGETDTQYF
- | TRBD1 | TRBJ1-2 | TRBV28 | TGTGCCAGCAGTTTAGGACAGGGTAGCGGTGGCTACACCTTC | CASSLGQGSGGYTF
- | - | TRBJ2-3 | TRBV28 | TGTGCCAGCAGTTCTTCTCTACTGGGACTTAGGCAGGCAGATACGCAGTATTTT | CASSSSLLGLRQADTQYF
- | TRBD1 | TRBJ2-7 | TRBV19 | TGTGCCAGTAGTTCCCGGGACAGCGCACTAGTTCCCACGGGGGAGCAGTACTTC | CASSSRDSALVPTGEQYF
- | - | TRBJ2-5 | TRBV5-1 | TGCGCCAGCAGCTTGGGACAGAGTCGTCAAGAGACCCAGTACTTC | CASSLGQSRQETQYF
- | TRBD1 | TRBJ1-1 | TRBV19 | TGTGCCACCAAGGACGGCTTGGCAGGGGGAAGGACTGAAGCTTTCTTT | CATKDGLAGGRTEAFF
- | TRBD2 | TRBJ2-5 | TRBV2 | TGTGCCAGCAGTGCCTATCCTAGCGGGGGGGCCGTTTTGGAGACCCAGTACTTC | CASSAYPSGGAVLETQYF
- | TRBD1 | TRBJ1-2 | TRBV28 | TGTGCCAGCAGTAACCCAGGGGGCCCCTATGGCTACACCTTC | CASSNPGGPYGYTF
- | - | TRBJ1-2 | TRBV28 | TGTGCCAGCAGTTTAGATCGGTATGGCTACACCTTC | CASSLDRYGYTF
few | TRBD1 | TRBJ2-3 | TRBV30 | TGTGCCTGGAGTCGCGGCACAGGGGGCGCGGCAGATACGCAGTATTTT | CAWSRGTGGAADTQYF
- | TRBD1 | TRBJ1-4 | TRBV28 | TGTGCCAGCAGCCTCCGGGACAGGGTATGGGAAAAACTGTTTTTT | CASSLRDRVWEKLFF
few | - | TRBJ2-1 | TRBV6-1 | TGTGCCAGCAGTCCGACAGCATCATACAATGAGCAGTTCTTC | CASSPTASYNEQFF
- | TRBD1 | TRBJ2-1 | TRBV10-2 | TGCGCCAGCAGTTCACAGGGGGCGGCCTACAATGAGCAGTTCTTC | CASSSQGAAYNEQFF
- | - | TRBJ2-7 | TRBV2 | TGTGCCAGCAGTGTCGTAGGGGGATACGAGCAGTACTTC | CASSVVGGYEQYF
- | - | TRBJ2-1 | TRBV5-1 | TGCGCCAGCAGCTTGGGTACAGGACCCAACTACAATGAGCAGTTCTTC | CASSLGTGPNYNEQFF
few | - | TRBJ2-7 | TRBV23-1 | TGCGCCAGCAGTCAATCGTGGGGGACATACCTCTACGAGCAGTACTTC | CASSQSWGTYLYEQYF
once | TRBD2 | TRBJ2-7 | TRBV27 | TGTGCCAGCAGTCCGCGACTAGCGGGAGATGGGGAGCAGTACTTC | CASSPRLAGDGEQYF
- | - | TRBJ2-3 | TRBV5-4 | TGTGCCAGCAGCAATTCAGGGGGCACAGATACGCAGTATTTT | CASSNSGGTDTQYF
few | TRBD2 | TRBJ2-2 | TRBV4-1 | TGCGCCAGCAGCCCTCATACCGGGACTAGCGGGGAGCTGTTTTTT | CASSPHTGTSGELFF
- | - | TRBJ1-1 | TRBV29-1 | TGCAGCGTTCCAGGATTCACTGAAGCTTTCTTT | CSVPGFTEAFF
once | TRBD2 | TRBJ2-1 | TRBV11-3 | TGTGCCAGCAGCCTAAATGGACTAGCGGGAGATGAGCAGTTCTTC | CASSLNGLAGDEQFF
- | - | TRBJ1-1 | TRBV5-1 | TGCGCCAGCAGCCCGGGACATGTGAACACTGAAGCTTTCTTT | CASSPGHVNTEAFF
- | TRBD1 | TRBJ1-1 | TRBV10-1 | TGCGCCAGCAGTGGTCGCCGGGACAGGGACACTGAAGCTTTCTTT | CASSGRRDRDTEAFF
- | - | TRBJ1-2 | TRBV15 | TGTGCCACCAGCAGAGTTGCTCTAACAGGGAACTATGGCTACACCTTC | CATSRVALTGNYGYTF
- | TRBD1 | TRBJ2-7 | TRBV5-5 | TGTGCCAGCGCTTCCCGGGACAGCTTCGAGCAGTACTTC | CASASRDSFEQYF
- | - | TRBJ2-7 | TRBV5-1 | TGCGCCAGCAGCTCTTTCGACAGGTCCGATAACGAGCAGTACTTC | CASSSFDRSDNEQYF
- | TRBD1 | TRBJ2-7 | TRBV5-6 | TGTGCCAGCAGCTTGGGACAGGGGATCTCCCGGTCGTACTTC | CASSLGQGISRSYF
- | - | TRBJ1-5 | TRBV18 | TGTGCCAGCTCACCACCGGAGAGAACAAGGCCCCAGCATTTT | CASSPPERTRPQHF
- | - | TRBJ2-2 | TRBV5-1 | TGCGCCAGCAGCCTTCAAGGAGGGGCAAACACCGGGGAGCTGTTTTTT | CASSLQGGANTGELFF